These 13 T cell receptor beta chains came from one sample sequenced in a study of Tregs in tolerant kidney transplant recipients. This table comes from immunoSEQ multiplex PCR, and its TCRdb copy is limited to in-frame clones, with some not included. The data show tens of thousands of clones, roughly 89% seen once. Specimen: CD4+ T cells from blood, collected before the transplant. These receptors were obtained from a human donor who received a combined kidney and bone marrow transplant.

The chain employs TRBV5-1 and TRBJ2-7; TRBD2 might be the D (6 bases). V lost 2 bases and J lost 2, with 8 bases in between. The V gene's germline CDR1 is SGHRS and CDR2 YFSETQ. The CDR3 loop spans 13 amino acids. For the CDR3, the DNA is TGCGCCAGCAGCTTTGGAGGGGCCTACGAGCAGTACTTC. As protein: CASSFGGAYEQYF.

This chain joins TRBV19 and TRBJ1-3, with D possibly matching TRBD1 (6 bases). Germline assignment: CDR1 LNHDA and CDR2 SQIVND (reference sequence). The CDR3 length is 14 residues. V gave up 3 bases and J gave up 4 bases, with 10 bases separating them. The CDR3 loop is CASSIPTGGNTIYF. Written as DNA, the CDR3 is TGTGCCAGTAGTATCCCGACAGGCGGAAACACCATATATTTT. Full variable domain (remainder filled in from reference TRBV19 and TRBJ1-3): DGGITQSPKYLFRKEGQNVTLSCEQNLNHDAMYWYRQDPGQGLRLIYYSQIVNDFQKGDIAEGYSVSREKKESFPLTVTSAQKNPTAFYLCASSIPTGGNTIYFGEGSWLTVV.

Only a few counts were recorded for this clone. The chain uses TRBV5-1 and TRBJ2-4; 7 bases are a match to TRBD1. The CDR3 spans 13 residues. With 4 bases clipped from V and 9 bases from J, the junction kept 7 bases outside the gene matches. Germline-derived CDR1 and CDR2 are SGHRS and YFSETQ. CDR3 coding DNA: TGCGCCAGCAGCACCGGACAGGAGAGCATTCAGTACTTC. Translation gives CASSTGQESIQYF.

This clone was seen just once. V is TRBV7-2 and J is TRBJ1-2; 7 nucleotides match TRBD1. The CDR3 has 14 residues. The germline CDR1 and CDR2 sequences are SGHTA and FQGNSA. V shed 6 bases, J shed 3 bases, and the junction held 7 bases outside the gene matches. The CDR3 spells CASRTRGLDYGYTF. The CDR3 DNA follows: TGTGCCAGCAGAACGAGGGGGCTTGACTATGGCTACACCTTC.

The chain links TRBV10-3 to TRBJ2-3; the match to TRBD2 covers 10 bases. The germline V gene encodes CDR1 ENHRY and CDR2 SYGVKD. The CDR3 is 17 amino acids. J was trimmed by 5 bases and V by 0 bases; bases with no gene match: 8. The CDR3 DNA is TGTGCCATCAGTGAGTCGCCCCTAGCGGGAGTCGTAGATACGCAGTATTTT. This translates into CAISESPLAGVVDTQYF.

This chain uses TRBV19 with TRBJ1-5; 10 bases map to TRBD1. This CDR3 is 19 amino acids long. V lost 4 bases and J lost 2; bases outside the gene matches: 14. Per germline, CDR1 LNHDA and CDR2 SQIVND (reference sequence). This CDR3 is CASSTPGTGVLKGNQPQHF. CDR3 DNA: TGTGCCAGTAGTACCCCCGGGACAGGGGTTCTTAAGGGCAATCAGCCCCAGCATTTT. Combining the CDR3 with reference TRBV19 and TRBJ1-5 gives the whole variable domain DGGITQSPKYLFRKEGQNVTLSCEQNLNHDAMYWYRQDPGQGLRLIYYSQIVNDFQKGDIAEGYSVSREKKESFPLTVTSAQKNPTAFYLCASSTPGTGVLKGNQPQHFGDGTRLSIL.

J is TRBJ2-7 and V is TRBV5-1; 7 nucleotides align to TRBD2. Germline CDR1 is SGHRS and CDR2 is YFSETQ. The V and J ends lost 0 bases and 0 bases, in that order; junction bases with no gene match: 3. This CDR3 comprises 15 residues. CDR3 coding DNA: TGCGCCAGCAGCTTGGTGTCGGGGGGCTCCTACGAGCAGTACTTC. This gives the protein CASSLVSGGSYEQYF.

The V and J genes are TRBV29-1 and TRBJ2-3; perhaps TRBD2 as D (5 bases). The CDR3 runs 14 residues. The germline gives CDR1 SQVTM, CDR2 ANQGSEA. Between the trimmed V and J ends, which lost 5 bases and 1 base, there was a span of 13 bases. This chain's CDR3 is CSVLASGGTDTQYF. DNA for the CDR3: TGCAGCGTTCTGGCCAGCGGAGGCACAGATACGCAGTATTTT.

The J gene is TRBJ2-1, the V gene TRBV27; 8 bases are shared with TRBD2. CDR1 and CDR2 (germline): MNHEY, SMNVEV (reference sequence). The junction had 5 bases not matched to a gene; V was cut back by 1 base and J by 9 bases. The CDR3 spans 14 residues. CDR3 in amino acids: CASSLFSGTGEQFF. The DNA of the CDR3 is TGTGCCAGCAGTTTATTTAGCGGGACGGGTGAGCAGTTCTTC.

The CDR3 DNA reads as TGTGCCAGCAGTTTCGGGGACAGGTTCCCAGATACGCAGTATTTT. Protein product: CASSFGDRFPDTQYF. This rearrangement joins TRBV28 to TRBJ2-3; 8 positions agree with TRBD1. The length of the CDR3 is 15 residues. Losses at the gene ends were 3 bases for V and 4 bases for J; bases not matched to a gene: 6. Germline CDR1 and CDR2: MDHEN and SYDVKM.

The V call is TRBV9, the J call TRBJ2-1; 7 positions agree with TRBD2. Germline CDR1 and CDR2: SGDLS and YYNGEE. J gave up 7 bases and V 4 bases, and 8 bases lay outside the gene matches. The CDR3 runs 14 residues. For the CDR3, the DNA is TGTGCCAGCAGCTCTCGCGGGAGCTGGAATGAGCAGTTCTTC. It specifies CASSSRGSWNEQFF.

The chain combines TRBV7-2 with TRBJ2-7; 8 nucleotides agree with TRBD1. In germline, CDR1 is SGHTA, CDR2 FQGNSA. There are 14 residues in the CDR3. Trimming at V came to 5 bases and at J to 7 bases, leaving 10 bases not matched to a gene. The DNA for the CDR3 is TGTGCCAGCAGCCTGGACAGGGTGGCTGGTGAGCAGTACTTC. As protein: CASSLDRVAGEQYF.

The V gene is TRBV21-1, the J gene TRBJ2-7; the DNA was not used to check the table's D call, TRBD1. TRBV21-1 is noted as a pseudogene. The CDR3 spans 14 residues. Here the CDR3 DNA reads TGTGCCAGCAGACTAACGGGACAGGGGTGGGAGCAGTACTTC. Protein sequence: CASRLTGQGWEQYF.